Here is one TCR beta chain with its context. These data originate in a study of cytomegalovirus exposure and HLA in healthy donors. The PCR contained 60 Vbeta and 13 Jbeta primers. Method: immunoSEQ multiplex PCR; TCRdb's copy keeps in-frame clones and lacks some. The sample holds some 270,000 clones, about four fifths seen once. V gave up 2 bases and J gave up 3 bases; unmatched junction bases: 4. CDR1 is SGDLS and CDR2 is YYNGEE in the germline V gene. This CDR3 spans 15 amino acids. V gene TRBV9 combines with J gene TRBJ2-7; 11 bases align to TRBD2. This receptor was identified in a girl between 2 and 10 years old in good health and CMV-seronegative. Sequencing was carried out using PBMCs. For the CDR3, the DNA is TGTGCCAGCAGCGTGTCCGGGACTAGCGGCTACGAGCAGTACTTC. This codes for CASSVSGTSGYEQYF.